Shown below are 10 T cell receptor beta chains from a single sample sequenced in a study of regulatory T cells in long-lasting Graves disease. Time point in this sample: newly diagnosed GD, antithyroid drugs for less than 3 months. From PBMCs, RNA was extracted and then used to make the TCR library. The TCR beta library used iRepertoire HTBI primers with Arm-PCR amplification of CDR3. Using its own MiXCR run on the multiplex PCR reads, TCRdb lists one record per CDR3 protein. In the table there are roughly 500,000 distinct CDR3 sequences, 14% of which are singletons. This same sample was also taken into another study, of T cells in Graves' hyperthyroidism and ophthalmopathy.

Sample: peripheral blood mononuclear cells (PBMCs), taken at new diagnosis, from a patient treated with antithyroid drugs. The receptors derive from a woman between 50 and 59 years old with Graves disease.

This clonotype was seen repeatedly, ten times or more. The rearrangement uses TRBV5-1 and TRBJ2-1; the match to TRBD2 covers 11 bases. The germline V gene has CDR1 SGHRS and CDR2 YFSETQ. The CDR3 is made up of 16 amino acids. V lost 3 bases, J lost 6 bases, and 8 bases stayed unmatched. This CDR3 reads CASSSIAGGPGNEQFF. CDR3 nucleotide sequence: TGCGCCAGCAGCTCAATAGCGGGAGGGCCTGGCAATGAGCAGTTCTTC. The full variable domain, its missing parts supplied by reference TRBV5-1 and TRBJ2-1, is KAGVTQTPRYLIKTRGQQVTLSCSPISGHRSVSWYQQTPGQGLQFLFEYFSETQRNKGNFPGRFSGRQFSNSRSEMNVSTLELGDSALYLCASSSIAGGPGNEQFFGPGTRLTVL.

The J gene is TRBJ2-5, the V gene TRBV7-8, with TRBD2 matching 7 bases. This CDR3 contains 17 residues. J lost 0 bases, V lost 1 base, and 8 bases had no gene match. The germline V gene has CDR1 SGHVS and CDR2 FQNEAQ. The CDR3 DNA reads as TGTGCCAGCAGCTTAGTTTATAACGGGAGGTACCAAGAGACCCAGTACTTC. It codes for CASSLVYNGRYQETQYF.

V gene TRBV19 combines with J gene TRBJ2-1; TRBD2 matches at 8 bases. V dropped 3 bases and J dropped 0; count of bases not matched to a gene: 1. CDR1 and CDR2 from the germline V gene are LNHDA and SQIVND (reference sequence). The CDR3 is 15 residues long. The CDR3 sequence is CASSISGISYNEQFF. In nucleotides, the CDR3 is TGTGCCAGTAGTATTAGCGGGATCTCCTACAATGAGCAGTTCTTC. The full variable domain, in which reference TRBV19 and TRBJ2-1 provide the parts outside the CDR3, is DGGITQSPKYLFRKEGQNVTLSCEQNLNHDAMYWYRQDPGQGLRLIYYSQIVNDFQKGDIAEGYSVSREKKESFPLTVTSAQKNPTAFYLCASSISGISYNEQFFGPGTRLTVL.

This chain connects TRBV5-1 to TRBJ2-5; D ambiguous. The CDR3 contains 15 residues. Germline V gene data show CDR1 as SGHRS and CDR2 as YFSETQ. V lost 4 bases and J 0 bases, leaving 13 bases between the germline ends. The CDR3 loop is CASSLRRWYQETQYF. DNA for the CDR3: TGCGCCAGCAGCCTAAGACGGTGGTACCAAGAGACCCAGTACTTC.

The table lists this clonotype with a few counts. The V gene is TRBV27, the J gene TRBJ1-3; TRBD1 aligns across 8 bases. The CDR3 has 15 residues. The J segment lost 3 bases and the V segment lost 2 bases, leaving 3 bases of the junction unmatched. CDR1 MNHEY and CDR2 SMNVEV come from the germline V gene (reference sequence). The chain's CDR3 is CASSLGQGLGNTIYF. Here the CDR3 DNA reads TGTGCCAGCAGTTTAGGACAGGGACTTGGAAACACCATATATTTT.

This chain connects TRBV30 to TRBJ1-5; 8 bases align to TRBD1. Trimming cost V 0 bases and J 6 bases; bases outside gene matches: 7. The CDR3 runs 15 residues. CDR1 and CDR2 (germline): GTSNPN, SVGIG (reference sequence). The CDR3 loop is CAWSVQGDRRQPQHF. CDR3 bases: TGTGCCTGGAGTGTACAGGGGGATCGACGTCAGCCCCAGCATTTT. Complete variable domain (other parts from reference TRBV30 and TRBJ1-5): SQTIHQWPATLVQPVGSPLSLECTVEGTSNPNLYWYRQAAGRGLQLLFYSVGIGQISSEVPQNLSASRPQDRQFILSSKKLLLSDSGFYLCAWSVQGDRRQPQHFGDGTRLSIL.

The gene calls are TRBV10-1 and TRBJ2-3; 10 bases line up with TRBD2. The germline V gene encodes CDR1 WNHNN and CDR2 SYGVQD (reference sequence). The CDR3 is made up of 18 amino acids. V lost 6 bases, J lost 0 bases, and 12 bases stayed unmatched. The CDR3 region is CASRPAGTSAHSTDTQYF. The CDR3 DNA sequence: TGCGCCAGCAGACCTGCCGGGACTAGCGCCCACAGCACAGATACGCAGTATTTT.

This clonotype was counted only a few times. The chain uses TRBV29-1 and TRBJ2-3; 13 bases align to TRBD2. The CDR3 runs to 14 residues. The V gene end was trimmed by 7 bases and the J gene end by 4 bases; junction bases not matched to a gene: 5. Germline lookup yields CDR1 SQVTM and CDR2 ANQGSEA. CDR3 amino acids: CSATSGRASDTQYF. CDR3 DNA sequence: TGCAGCGCAACTAGCGGGAGGGCCTCAGATACGCAGTATTTT.

In its sample, this clonotype was seen many times. The chain links TRBV20-1 to TRBJ2-3; 9 bases agree with TRBD2. Germline V gene lookup returns CDR1 DFQATT and CDR2 SNEGSKA (reference sequence). There are 17 residues in the CDR3. J gave up 3 bases and V 3 bases, and 13 bases lay outside the gene matches. The CDR3 protein is CSASRGFSGRGTDTQYF. The CDR3 region has the DNA TGCAGTGCTAGTAGGGGATTTAGCGGGAGAGGGACAGATACGCAGTATTTT.

This clonotype was detected only a few times. One end of the junction is discordant with germline, which a read error may explain. The V call is TRBV7-2, the J call TRBJ2-1; a weak D match, TRBD1 (6 bases). CDR1 and CDR2 (germline): SGHTA, FQGNSA. The CDR3 sequence is 12 residues long. CDR3 in DNA: TGTGCCAGCAGCTCACAGGGAATTGAGCGGTTCTTC. Its translation: CASSSQGIERFF. The whole variable domain, remainder taken from reference TRBV7-2 and TRBJ2-1, is GAGVSQSPSNKVTEKGKDVELRCDPISGHTALYWYRQSLGQGLEFLIYFQGNSAPDKSGLPSDRFSAERTGGSVSTLTIQRTQQEDSAVYLCASSSQGIERFFGPGTRLTVL.